A selection of T cell receptor beta chains follows, all from one sample in a study of identifying expanded T cells in peripheral blood. Clones were read by immunoSEQ multiplex PCR, and TCRdb kept only the in-frame ones, dropping some. There are some 90,000 clones in the sample; around 90% occur only once, and roughly 20% lies in the top ten. The sample consisted of blood. These receptors originate from a person aged 18 to 75 in good health. CDR3s include the opening cysteine and the closing phenylalanine or tryptophan. The D gene is left open where the match is weak. Part of the rows lack a size; the others show once, few, many or a class for expanded clones.

D gene	clone size	J gene	V gene	CDR3 protein	CDR3 DNA
-	-	TRBJ1-1	TRBV6-5	CASSTNQLGNTEAFF	TGTGCCAGCAGCACCAACCAGTTGGGGAACACTGAAGCTTTCTTT
-	-	TRBJ1-1	TRBV7-8	CASSLTGTSTEAFF	TGTGCCAGCAGCTTAACCGGGACCTCCACTGAAGCTTTCTTT
-	-	TRBJ2-3	TRBV15	CATSSRGSTDTQYF	TGTGCCACCAGCAGTCGGGGGTCCACAGATACGCAGTATTTT
-	few	TRBJ1-2	TRBV5-1	CASSLSGLYGYTF	TGCGCCAGCAGCTTGTCCGGACTCTATGGCTACACCTTC
-	-	TRBJ2-6	TRBV2	CASNVGSGANVLTF	TGTGCCAGCAACGTAGGCTCTGGGGCCAACGTCCTGACTTTC
-	-	TRBJ2-4	TRBV4-2	CASSQSGGAGENIQYF	TGTGCCAGCAGCCAAAGTGGAGGGGCAGGGGAAAACATTCAGTACTTC
-	-	TRBJ2-7	TRBV6-1	CASSGAWGPYEQYF	TGTGCCAGCAGTGGGGCGTGGGGGCCCTACGAGCAGTACTTC
-	-	TRBJ2-1	TRBV27	CASLERDEQFF	TGTGCCAGCCTAGAGAGAGATGAGCAGTTCTTC
-	-	TRBJ2-1	TRBV5-8	CASSYPGPDLADEQFF	TGTGCCAGCAGTTATCCGGGTCCAGACCTAGCCGATGAGCAGTTCTTC
-	-	TRBJ1-2	TRBV11-2	CASSPVAGPYGYTF	TGTGCCAGCAGCCCCGTAGCAGGACCCTATGGCTACACCTTC
-	-	TRBJ2-5	TRBV10-3	CAISEGTSYQETQYF	TGTGCCATCAGTGAGGGGACTTCCTACCAAGAGACCCAGTACTTC
-	-	TRBJ2-7	TRBV5-1	CASSVRPGDEQYF	TGCGCCAGCAGCGTTCGGCCGGGGGACGAGCAGTACTTC
-	-	TRBJ2-1	TRBV9	CASSQGLLHNEQFF	TGTGCCAGCAGTCAAGGCCTACTCCACAATGAGCAGTTCTTC
-	-	TRBJ1-4	TRBV6-6	CASSAHLRGIVEKLFF	TGTGCCAGCAGTGCTCACCTAAGGGGGATCGTGGAAAAACTGTTTTTT
-	-	TRBJ2-3	TRBV19	CASSASTDTQYF	TGTGCCAGTAGCGCTAGCACAGATACGCAGTATTTT
-	-	TRBJ2-3	TRBV7-6	CASSLGDGAPDTQYF	TGTGCCAGCAGCTTAGGGGACGGGGCCCCAGATACGCAGTATTTT
-	-	TRBJ1-5	TRBV28	CASSFRRGGNQPQHF	TGTGCCAGCAGTTTCCGCCGGGGGGGCAATCAGCCCCAGCATTTT
-	-	TRBJ1-1	TRBV6-8	CASSYNTVGGGSAFF	TGTGCCAGCAGTTATAATACGGTCGGAGGGGGATCAGCTTTCTTT
TRBD1	-	TRBJ2-1	TRBV14	CASSQDWGQGTYNEQFF	TGTGCCAGCAGCCAAGATTGGGGACAGGGAACCTACAATGAGCAGTTCTTC
-	-	TRBJ1-2	TRBV18	CASSPADLYGYTF	TGTGCCAGCTCACCAGCGGACCTCTATGGCTACACCTTC
-	-	TRBJ1-2	TRBV28	CASSPLVRSRVNYGYTF	TGTGCCAGCAGTCCCCTCGTACGCTCGCGTGTTAACTATGGCTACACCTTC
TRBD2	-	TRBJ2-3	TRBV7-8	CASSSGLAGRLDTQYF	TGTGCCAGCAGCTCAGGACTAGCGGGGCGTTTGGATACGCAGTATTTT
-	once	TRBJ1-2	TRBV6-1	CASSEDPAGWPPGYTF	TGTGCCAGCAGTGAAGATCCGGCCGGATGGCCACCGGGCTACACCTTC
-	-	TRBJ1-2	TRBV2	CASIINRRNYGYTF	TGTGCCAGCATTATAAACAGGAGAAACTATGGCTACACCTTC
TRBD1	-	TRBJ1-4	TRBV2	CASLGQSNEKLFF	TGTGCCAGCCTGGGACAGTCCAATGAAAAACTGTTTTTT
-	-	TRBJ2-7	TRBV6-6	CASSPAPGLTYEQYF	TGTGCCAGCAGCCCGGCTCCGGGACTGACCTACGAGCAGTACTTC
TRBD2	-	TRBJ2-5	TRBV28	CASILLGLAGGRLETQYF	TGTGCCAGCATACTGTTGGGACTAGCGGGGGGCCGGTTGGAGACCCAGTACTTC
-	-	TRBJ1-3	TRBV4-1	CASSQVNWRSGNTIYF	TGCGCCAGCAGCCAAGTGAACTGGCGCTCTGGAAACACCATATATTTT
-	-	TRBJ1-2	TRBV5-6	CASSLKQAANYGYTF	TGTGCCAGCAGCTTGAAACAGGCTGCTAACTATGGCTACACCTTC
TRBD2	-	TRBJ2-1	TRBV19	CASSIQTGTRYYNEQFF	TGTGCCAGTAGTATTCAGACCGGGACTAGATACTACAATGAGCAGTTCTTC
-	-	TRBJ2-7	TRBV6-1	CASSGGTGGYEQYF	TGTGCCAGCAGCGGCGGTACCGGGGGCTACGAGCAGTACTTC
-	-	TRBJ2-5	TRBV2	CASSETAGTTETQYF	TGTGCCAGCAGTGAAACGGCAGGGACAACGGAGACCCAGTACTTC
-	-	TRBJ1-3	TRBV4-1	CASSQDPADSGNTIYF	TGCGCCAGCAGCCAAGATCCGGCGGACTCTGGAAACACCATATATTTT
-	-	TRBJ1-2	TRBV6-5	CASSLSGAILYGYTF	TGTGCCAGCAGTTTATCGGGGGCCATTCTCTATGGCTACACCTTC
TRBD1	-	TRBJ1-2	TRBV6-1	CASSAVTGIFPYYGYTF	TGTGCCAGCAGTGCTGTGACAGGGATCTTTCCGTACTATGGCTACACCTTC
TRBD2	-	TRBJ2-2	TRBV2	CAGLKGGPGELFF	TGTGCCGGGCTAAAGGGAGGGCCCGGGGAGCTGTTTTTT
-	-	TRBJ2-7	TRBV27	CASSYGGSYEQYF	TGTGCCAGCAGTTACGGAGGCTCCTACGAGCAGTACTTC
-	-	TRBJ2-1	TRBV15	CATRLGSTYNEQFF	TGTGCCACCCGGTTGGGGTCCACCTACAATGAGCAGTTCTTC
TRBD2	-	TRBJ2-7	TRBV5-8	CASSVGLAGSYEQYF	TGTGCCAGCAGCGTGGGACTAGCGGGCTCCTACGAGCAGTACTTC